The 23 T cell receptor beta chains below all came from one sample that was sequenced in a study. Each CDR3 protein is one row after TCRdb ran MiXCR on the 5' RACE reads. Of around 33,000 distinct CDR3 sequences in the sample, around 24% were seen once. Sample: memory CD4+ T cells sorted from blood. The subset here: memory CD4+ T cells, CD4+CD45RO+CD25-. Every receptor here comes from a female donor with breast cancer.

This clonotype was seen many times. The chain links TRBV20-1 to TRBJ2-2, with 8 bases fitting TRBD2. Germline trimming cut 4 bases from V and 6 bases from J; bases unmatched to any gene: 16. The germline gives CDR1 DFQATT, CDR2 SNEGSKA (reference sequence). This CDR3 is 17 amino acids long. CDR3 sequence: CSATHLTGGKVPGELFF. In DNA, the CDR3 is TGCAGTGCTACCCACCTGACGGGGGGGAAAGTCCCCGGGGAGCTGTTTTTT.

This clonotype was seen only a few times. This chain uses TRBV27 with TRBJ2-7; D gene ambiguous. Deletions cut 4 bases from V and 2 bases from J, with 6 bases between. The CDR3 runs 12 residues. Germline values: CDR1 MNHEY, CDR2 SMNVEV (reference sequence). The DNA for the CDR3 is TGTGCCAGCAGTTCCGCCACCTACGAGCAGTACTTC. Amino acids: CASSSATYEQYF.

This clonotype was picked up a small number of times. This chain connects TRBV20-1 to TRBJ2-7, with D tentatively TRBD1 (5 bases). Per the germline V gene, CDR1 is DFQATT and CDR2 is SNEGSKA (reference sequence). V was clipped by 3 bases and J by 2 bases, with 20 bases between them. CDR3 length: 16 amino acids. The DNA for the CDR3 is TGCAGTGCTAGGCCCCCCACAGGTTCTCTCACCTACGAGCAGTACTTC. This sequence encodes CSARPPTGSLTYEQYF.

About this clonotype: This may stem from a read error, because a much larger clone lies one nucleotide away. V gene TRBV6-5 combines with J gene TRBJ2-3; D unresolved. The V gene's germline CDR1 is MNHEY and CDR2 SVGAGI. The CDR3 consists of 15 residues. CDR3 DNA sequence: TGTGCCGGCAGTGACCCGGGCCAAAGCACAGATACGCAGTATTTT. This translates into CAGSDPGQSTDTQYF.

The CDR3 is CASSQDGTGVETQYF. In DNA, the CDR3 is TGTGCCAGCAGTCAGGATGGGACAGGGGTCGAGACCCAGTACTTC. J is TRBJ2-5 and V is TRBV27; 10 bases line up with TRBD1. J lost 5 bases, V lost 5 bases, and 8 bases had no gene match. This CDR3 region has 15 residues. Germline V gene lookup returns CDR1 MNHEY and CDR2 SMNVEV (reference sequence).

By sample share, this clonotype is medium-sized. The V call is TRBV4-1, the J call TRBJ1-3, with D possibly TRBD1 on 5 matching bases. Germline loops: CDR1 MGHRA, CDR2 YSYEKL. The CDR3 extends over 16 amino acids. Between the trimmed V and J ends, which lost 1 base and 4 bases, there was a span of 14 bases. The DNA of the CDR3 is TGCGCCAGCAGCCAAGCCTCCGGGACGGTCGGAAACACCATATATTTT. As protein: CASSQASGTVGNTIYF.

With respect to this clonotype: Given a much more abundant clone one base away, this may be a read error. The missing conserved phenylalanine or tryptophan at the end of this CDR3 makes a read error likely. The V and J genes are TRBV5-1 and TRBJ2-7, with a weak D call TRBD2 (6 bases). Trimming pared 6 bases from V and 7 bases from J, leaving 17 bases between. The CDR3 covers 13 residues. Germline CDR1 is SGHRS and CDR2 is YFSETQ. The CDR3 protein is CASTEGSGLEQYL. CDR3 nucleotide sequence: TGCGCCAGCACGGAGGGTAGTGGGCTGGAGCAGTACCTC.

The table lists this clonotype with a count of one. A read error may explain this, as a much larger clone is one base away. The genes are TRBV6-5 and TRBJ2-1; the match to TRBD1 covers 9 bases. The germline V gene encodes CDR1 MNHEY and CDR2 SVGAGI. With 11 bases clipped from V and 5 bases from J, the junction kept 13 bases outside the gene matches. The CDR3 spans 15 residues. In DNA form, the CDR3 reads TGTGCCGGCAAATCCGGGACAGGGTCTGACAATGAGCAGTTCTTC. This gives the protein CAGKSGTGSDNEQFF.

Only a few counts were recorded for this clonotype. The chain employs TRBV5-1 and TRBJ2-5, with 9 bases that match TRBD1. Per germline, CDR1 SGHRS and CDR2 YFSETQ. Trimming took 3 bases from V and 1 from J; bases not matched to a gene: 7. The CDR3 has 16 residues. In DNA form, the CDR3 reads TGCGCCAGCAGCTGGGGGACAGGGACCGTCCAAGAGACCCAGTACTTC. It is translated as CASSWGTGTVQETQYF.

Of note for this clonotype: A junction boundary mismatches the germline segment, possibly from a read error. This chain joins TRBV28 and TRBJ2-3; no firm D call. Germline V gene lookup returns CDR1 MDHEN and CDR2 SYDVKM. CDR3 length equals 11 residues. This chain's CDR3 is CASSPGTSSDF. The CDR3 region has the DNA TGTGCCAGCAGCCCGGGCACTTCGTCGGATTTT.

This clonotype was detected many times. The chain combines TRBV5-1 with TRBJ2-2, with unresolved D. Germline assignment: CDR1 SGHRS and CDR2 YFSETQ. The CDR3 length is 14 residues. Trimming took off 1 base at V and 4 bases at J, with 8 bases between the two ends. CDR3 sequence (DNA): TGCGCCAGCAGCTTGCGGCCGGGCACCGGGGAGCTGTTTTTT. Translated, it gives CASSLRPGTGELFF.

This clonotype has just a few counts. The chain recombines TRBV5-1 with TRBJ1-3; D not certain. The CDR3 contains 13 residues. Trimming cost V 0 bases and J 8 bases, with 9 bases left between them. Per the germline V gene, CDR1 is SGHRS and CDR2 is YFSETQ. The DNA of the CDR3 is TGCGCCAGCAGCTTGGAGAATGGGGACACCATATATTTT. Translation: CASSLENGDTIYF.

A remark on this clonotype: This may be a read error, as it is one base from a much larger clone. The chain couples TRBV6-6 to TRBJ2-5; maybe TRBD2 (5 bases). The CDR3 is made up of 15 amino acids. In germline, CDR1 is MNHNY, CDR2 SVGAGI (reference sequence). The chain's CDR3 is CASSYSTTIQKTQYF. The CDR3 DNA is TGTGCCAGCAGTTACTCGACTACCATCCAAAAGACCCAGTACTTC.

The chain recombines TRBV5-6 with TRBJ2-7; D is uncertain. CDR3 length: 14 residues. The germline V and J ends were trimmed by 1 base and 2 bases, with 10 bases remaining between them. Looked up from germline, CDR1 is SGHDT and CDR2 is YYEEEE. CDR3 amino acids: CASSLPSAAYEQYF. CDR3 in DNA: TGTGCCAGCAGCTTGCCCTCGGCAGCCTACGAGCAGTACTTC.

In this sample, this clonotype turned up many times. The chain is built from TRBV6-5 and TRBJ2-5; 11 bases align to TRBD1. The CDR3 is 19 amino acids. The V and J ends lost 6 bases and 0 bases, in that order; junction bases with no gene match: 15. The V gene's germline CDR1 is MNHEY and CDR2 SVGAGI. The CDR3 DNA reads as TGTGCCAGCAGCTACAGGACGCGGACAGGGGGCGCTCACCAAGAGACCCAGTACTTC. Amino acids: CASSYRTRTGGAHQETQYF.

Many counts were recorded for this clonotype. J is TRBJ2-7 and V is TRBV5-1; perhaps D is TRBD1 or TRBD2 (5 bases each). The CDR3 runs to 13 residues. The germline V gene encodes CDR1 SGHRS and CDR2 YFSETQ. Trimming removed 0 bases from V and 5 bases from J, with 9 bases in between. CDR3 in DNA: TGCGCCAGCAGCTTGGCTACGGGACACGAGCAGTACTTC. This encodes CASSLATGHEQYF.

The V and J genes are TRBV7-2 and TRBJ1-1; 9 bases match TRBD1. The J segment lost 3 bases and the V segment lost 0 bases, leaving 8 bases of the junction unmatched. This CDR3 region has 17 residues. Germline CDR1 SGHTA, CDR2 FQGNSA. The CDR3 region is CASSLALMGTGHTEAFF. The CDR3 nucleotides read TGTGCCAGCAGCTTAGCGCTAATGGGGACAGGGCACACTGAAGCTTTCTTT.

CDR3 protein: CASSYGGADEQFF. CDR3 bases: TGTGCCAGCAGTTACGGAGGGGCGGATGAGCAGTTCTTC. The rearrangement links TRBV6-5 to TRBJ2-1, with a tentative D call TRBD2 (6 bases). This CDR3 has 13 residues. CDR1 and CDR2 (germline): MNHEY, SVGAGI. V was trimmed by 2 bases and J by 8 bases, leaving 10 bases between them.

This clonotype was observed a handful of times. The chain joins TRBV27 to TRBJ2-7, with D possibly being TRBD1 (5 bases). The germline gives CDR1 MNHEY, CDR2 SMNVEV (reference sequence). The CDR3 runs 16 residues. V shed 3 bases and J shed 0 bases, with 15 bases lying between them. CDR3: CASSLLGRHSSYEQYF. The CDR3 coding sequence is TGTGCCAGCAGTTTGTTGGGGCGGCATAGCTCCTACGAGCAGTACTTC.

V usage is TRBV5-1 and J usage is TRBJ2-2; TRBD2 matches 8 bases. Unmatched junction bases numbered 15, after V lost 0 bases and J lost 2 bases. The CDR3 length is 20 residues. Germline V gives CDR1 SGHRS, CDR2 YFSETQ. The CDR3 coding sequence is TGCGCCAGCAGCTTGGATTGGGCTAGCGGGTCCAACGGAAACACCGGGGAGCTGTTTTTT. Translating it yields CASSLDWASGSNGNTGELFF.

The chain is built from TRBV6-2 or TRBV6-3 and TRBJ2-1, with TRBD1 identical over 7 bases. CDR3 size: 12 residues. The germline gives CDR1 MNHEY, CDR2 SVGEGT. Trimming cost V 2 bases and J 11 bases; bases outside gene matches: 3. CDR3 DNA sequence: TGTGCCAGCAGTTACCAGGGACAGAAGCAGTTCTTC. This sequence encodes CASSYQGQKQFF.

Only a few counts were recorded for this clonotype. The chain employs TRBV27 and TRBJ2-4; 10 bases match TRBD2. J gave up 5 bases and V 5 bases, and 3 bases lay outside the gene matches. The CDR3 is 14 amino acids. The germline V gene has CDR1 MNHEY and CDR2 SMNVEV (reference sequence). CDR3 bases: TGTGCCAGCAGTCTCGGACTAGCGGAAAACATTCAGTACTTC. The encoded protein is CASSLGLAENIQYF.

This clonotype was detected a few times. The rearrangement joins TRBV5-1 to TRBJ2-4, with 7 bases aligning to TRBD2. The CDR3 runs 14 residues. Germline values: CDR1 SGHRS, CDR2 YFSETQ. V was pared by 6 bases and J by 6 bases, with 9 bases of the junction left unmatched. The CDR3 is CASTPGEGINIQYF. The CDR3, as DNA: TGCGCCAGCACTCCCGGGGAGGGGATAAACATTCAGTACTTC.